The 25 T cell receptor beta chains listed next were all sequenced from one sample in a study of cytomegalovirus exposure and HLA in healthy donors. In the PCR, 60 Vbeta and 13 Jbeta primers were used. Generated by immunoSEQ multiplex PCR, the TCRdb table keeps only in-frame clones and is missing some. The table records about 110,000 clones, about 76% of them present only once. The sequencing input was PBMCs. The receptors stem from a man in his forties or fifties in good health and CMV-seronegative.

V gene TRBV7-3 combines with J gene TRBJ2-3; 7 bases are shared with TRBD2. This CDR3 is 17 amino acids long. Germline V gene lookup returns CDR1 SGHTA and CDR2 FQGTGA. V lost 1 base and J lost 0; bases outside the gene matches: 7. CDR3 coding DNA: TGTGCCAGCAGCTTAAGTGGGGGAGGGACTAGCACAGATACGCAGTATTTT. This gives the protein CASSLSGGGTSTDTQYF.

The CDR3 spells CAVRKGGGNEQYF. The CDR3 region has the DNA TGTGCCGTCCGAAAGGGGGGAGGGAACGAGCAGTACTTC. V and J are TRBV7-9 and TRBJ2-5; weak D call: TRBD2 (7 bases). The end of the DNA is better explained by TRBJ2-7, so the J call may be wrong. Germline-derived CDR1 and CDR2 are SEHNR and FQNEAQ (reference sequence). This CDR3 has 13 residues.

V gene TRBV12-5 combines with J gene TRBJ2-3, with 11 bases that match TRBD2. V shed 2 bases and J 0 bases; nucleotides not matched to a gene: 4. The length of the CDR3 is 17 residues. Germline CDR1 and CDR2: LGHNT and FRNRAP. CDR3 bases: TGTGCTAGTGGTTTGACTAGCGGGGGCCCCAGCACAGATACGCAGTATTTT. Translating gives CASGLTSGGPSTDTQYF.

V is TRBV6-5 and J is TRBJ2-7; unclear D gene. Germline CDR1 is MNHEY and CDR2 is SVGAGI. This CDR3 is built from 13 residues. The germline V and J ends were trimmed by 2 bases and 3 bases, with 8 bases remaining between them. This CDR3 is CASSYEPNYEQYF. CDR3 nucleotides: TGTGCCAGCAGTTACGAGCCGAACTACGAGCAGTACTTC.

The rearrangement uses TRBV5-5 and TRBJ2-7, with 9 bases lining up with TRBD2. J was trimmed by 1 base and V by 4 bases; bases with no gene match: 12. The CDR3 loop spans 17 amino acids. Germline V lookup: CDR1 SGHKS, CDR2 YYEKEE (reference sequence). The CDR3: CASSGGSAGGLSYEQYF. The CDR3 DNA sequence: TGTGCCAGCAGCGGTGGTTCAGCGGGGGGTTTGTCCTACGAGCAGTACTTC.

This chain connects TRBV29-1 to TRBJ2-7; 9 bases line up with TRBD1. CDR3 length equals 14 residues. CDR1 and CDR2 from the germline V gene are SQVTM and ANQGSEA. The V segment lost 4 bases and the J segment 6 bases; nucleotides outside the gene matches: 10. CDR3 residues: CSVGLTGGNREQYF. The DNA of the CDR3 is TGCAGCGTTGGACTGACAGGGGGAAACCGCGAGCAGTACTTC.

The gene calls are TRBV5-1 and TRBJ2-7, with TRBD1 identical over 10 bases. There are 16 residues in the CDR3. In germline, CDR1 is SGHRS, CDR2 YFSETQ. Trimming at V came to 0 bases and at J to 9 bases, leaving 12 bases not matched to a gene. The DNA for the CDR3 is TGCGCCAGCAGCTTGGAGGCCGCCGACAGGGGGCGGGGGCAGTACTTC. It codes for CASSLEAADRGRGQYF.

The chain carries TRBV27 and TRBJ2-4, with TRBD1 identical over 12 bases. Trimming removed 4 bases from V and 5 bases from J; junction bases left unmatched: 3. The CDR3 contains 15 residues. Per germline, CDR1 MNHEY and CDR2 SMNVEV (reference sequence). This CDR3 is CASSYRDRGQNIQYF. Here the CDR3 DNA reads TGTGCCAGCAGTTATCGGGACAGGGGGCAAAACATTCAGTACTTC.

CDR3 DNA sequence: TGTGCCAGCAGGTATAGCGGGGGAGGCACAGATACGCAGTATTTT. Residues: CASRYSGGGTDTQYF. The chain combines TRBV2 with TRBJ2-3, with 9 bases matching TRBD2. The germline V gene encodes CDR1 SNHLY and CDR2 FYNNEI. With 6 bases clipped from V and 1 base from J, the junction kept 5 bases outside the gene matches. The CDR3 covers 15 residues.

This clone appeared once. J is TRBJ2-3 and V is TRBV4-3, with 16 bases lining up with TRBD2. The junction had 6 bases not matched to a gene; V was cut back by 0 bases and J by 3 bases. Germline V lookup: CDR1 LGHNA, CDR2 YSLEER. CDR3 length equals 19 residues. The CDR3 reads CASSQDGTSGGALTDTQYF. DNA for the CDR3: TGCGCCAGCAGCCAAGATGGGACTAGCGGGGGGGCGCTTACAGATACGCAGTATTTT.

This clone was picked up one time. This chain connects TRBV2 to TRBJ1-4; D not certain. This CDR3 comprises 16 residues. Germline CDR1 SNHLY, CDR2 FYNNEI. V dropped 5 bases and J dropped 2 bases, with 15 bases sitting between them. Written as DNA, the CDR3 is TGTGCCAGCAGTCCCGAAGGAGCGGGTACTAATGAAAAACTGTTTTTT. This sequence encodes CASSPEGAGTNEKLFF.

V is TRBV25-1 and J is TRBJ2-3; no reliable D call. The CDR3 runs 12 residues. Trimming removed 9 bases at V and 2 bases at J, with 9 bases between. The germline gives CDR1 MGHDK, CDR2 SYGVNS. The CDR3 DNA sequence: TGTGCCAGTGATGCTAACACAGATACGCAGTATTTT. This encodes CASDANTDTQYF.

This clone was picked up a small number of times. The chain carries TRBV27 and TRBJ1-2; D possibly corresponds to TRBD1 (5 bases). CDR3 size: 15 residues. Deletions cut 4 bases from V and 7 bases from J, with 19 bases between. The germline CDR1 and CDR2 sequences are MNHEY and SMNVEV (reference sequence). This chain's CDR3 is CASSSQGGVGGGYTF. The CDR3 DNA is TGTGCCAGCAGTTCTCAAGGAGGGGTGGGTGGTGGCTACACCTTC.

V usage is TRBV5-8 and J usage is TRBJ1-3; D gene uncertain. Per germline, CDR1 SGHTS and CDR2 YDEGEE. This CDR3 spans 16 amino acids. Trimming pared 2 bases from V and 0 bases from J, leaving 12 bases between. The CDR3 loop is CASSFWELNSGNTIYF. The DNA for the CDR3 is TGTGCCAGCAGCTTCTGGGAGCTAAACTCTGGAAACACCATATATTTT.

This clone has more than one count but fewer than ten. The chain employs TRBV25-1 and TRBJ2-7, with TRBD1 matching 7 bases. J lost 5 bases, V lost 6 bases, and 10 bases had no gene match. CDR3 length: 14 amino acids. CDR1 is MGHDK, CDR2 SYGVNS, per germline. The CDR3 here is CASRAGQAHHEQYF. CDR3 DNA: TGTGCCAGCAGGGCTGGACAGGCCCACCACGAGCAGTACTTC.

J is TRBJ1-2 and V is TRBV28, with 7 bases fitting TRBD1. This CDR3 has 16 amino acids. The V and J ends lost 7 bases and 5 bases, in that order; junction bases with no gene match: 16. Germline CDR1 and CDR2: MDHEN and SYDVKM. CDR3 DNA: TGTGCCAGCAAGTCCGTGGAGACAGGGCTCCCATATGGCTACACCTTC. This gives the protein CASKSVETGLPYGYTF.

The chain couples TRBV6-5 to TRBJ1-1, with 8 bases that match TRBD1. Trimming at V came to 6 bases and at J to 0 bases, leaving 6 bases not matched to a gene. Germline V gene sequence: CDR1 MNHEY, CDR2 SVGAGI. There are 15 residues in the CDR3. The CDR3 sequence: CASRVTGAVNTEAFF. The CDR3 nucleotides read TGTGCCAGCAGGGTGACAGGGGCGGTGAACACTGAAGCTTTCTTT.

The chain joins TRBV4-2 to TRBJ2-7; the match to TRBD1 covers 7 bases. Germline trimming cut 2 bases from V and 5 bases from J; bases unmatched to any gene: 9. CDR3 length: 15 amino acids. Germline loops: CDR1 LGHNA, CDR2 YNFKEQ. The CDR3 loop is CASSQNRGRGNEQYF. The CDR3 DNA sequence: TGTGCCAGCAGCCAAAACAGGGGACGAGGGAACGAGCAGTACTTC.

V and J are TRBV19 and TRBJ2-7, with 9 bases aligning to TRBD1. The CDR3 has 15 residues. J gave up 3 bases and V 6 bases, and 9 bases lay outside the gene matches. Germline V CDR1 and CDR2: LNHDA, SQIVND (reference sequence). The CDR3 bases are TGTGCCAGTAGGCCGGGACAGGGAGAATTCTACGAGCAGTACTTC. This codes for CASRPGQGEFYEQYF.

This chain joins TRBV29-1 and TRBJ2-5; 12 bases line up with TRBD2. The germline gives CDR1 SQVTM, CDR2 ANQGSEA. The CDR3 sequence is 13 residues long. The ends lost 8 bases at V and 4 bases at J; junction bases unmatched: 5. In DNA form, the CDR3 reads TGCAGCATACGGACTAGCGGGGCAGAGACCCAGTACTTC. Protein: CSIRTSGAETQYF.

The V gene is TRBV12-5, the J gene TRBJ2-5, with D tentatively TRBD1 (6 bases). The germline V and J ends were trimmed by 8 bases and 4 bases, with 14 bases remaining between them. Germline CDR1 LGHNT, CDR2 FRNRAP. The CDR3 sequence is 13 residues long. The CDR3 sequence is CASSNRALETQYF. The CDR3 DNA sequence: TGTGCTAGTTCTAACAGGGCCTTAGAGACCCAGTACTTC.

This chain links TRBV6-5 with TRBJ2-1; D is uncertain. Germline CDR1 reads MNHEY; CDR2 reads SVGAGI. Deletions cut 0 bases from V and 2 bases from J, with 11 bases between. This CDR3 spans 16 amino acids. The CDR3 sequence is CASSYSIQRPYNEQFF. DNA for the CDR3: TGTGCCAGCAGTTACTCGATCCAGCGACCCTACAATGAGCAGTTCTTC.

This clone was detected a few times. This chain connects TRBV27 to TRBJ2-1, with D unresolved. CDR1 MNHEY and CDR2 SMNVEV come from the germline V gene (reference sequence). The germline V and J ends were trimmed by 6 bases and 5 bases, with 11 bases remaining between them. This CDR3 is built from 13 residues. CDR3 sequence reads: CASSPGTHNEQFF. The CDR3 region has the DNA TGTGCCAGCAGCCCCGGTACCCACAATGAGCAGTTCTTC.

The V gene is TRBV6-1, the J gene TRBJ1-3; D is unclear. In germline, CDR1 is MNHNS, CDR2 SASEGT. Trimming pared 3 bases from V and 0 bases from J, leaving 6 bases between. CDR3 length equals 14 residues. As DNA, the CDR3 is TGTGCCAGCAGTGACAAGCGCTCTGGAAACACCATATATTTT. This gives the protein CASSDKRSGNTIYF.

The rearrangement joins TRBV6-5 to TRBJ1-1; D is undetermined. The V gene lost 6 bases and the J gene lost 8 bases, with 10 bases spanning the gap. The CDR3 length is 11 residues. CDR1 is MNHEY, CDR2 SVGAGI, per germline. The chain's CDR3 is CASRRVAEAFF. DNA for the CDR3: TGTGCCAGCAGACGGGTGGCGGAAGCTTTCTTT.